This TCR beta chain was recovered during a study of blood T cell repertoires in COVID-19 (dated by TCRdb to 2019 to 2021). With respect to the entire study: Samples covering the acute and convalescent phases of COVID-19 were provided by collaborators in the United States, Italy and Spain. Samples were obtained from the ongoing ImmuneRACE study (first 160 participants) and from some 1,300 subjects provided by 6 global collaborators. The prospective study material was composed of cDNA or gDNA derived from T cells, B-cell-depleted T cells, or PBMCs. Deeply sampled blood TCRbeta repertoires from subjects exposed to, actively infected with, or recovered from COVID-19 were included in the dataset. The repertoires were released in a freely available public database intended as a resource for research on the immune response to SARS-CoV-2. Where available, HLA class I and class II types were obtained from metadata supplied by the sample provider rather than from assay-based typing. Sample metadata almost always included a de-identified subject ID, COVID-19 status, age in years and sex.

The paper as a whole reports these results and caveats: The quantity of clinical and demographic metadata differed by source and by participant and was supplied without curation.

One collaborating source in Seattle enrolled patients during active infection and followed them longitudinally through the course of disease. Each collaborating institution followed its own protocols to collect whole blood in K2EDTA tubes. Collaborator samples were shipped for TCRbeta analysis as frozen whole blood, isolated PBMCs, or DNA extracted from either sample type. CDR1 and CDR2, per the germline V gene (reference sequence), are LNHNV and YYDKDF. The CDR3 runs 19 amino acids, cysteine and phenylalanine included. The read is trimmed to its CDR3 DNA, 57 bases read in frame from base 1. Trimming removed 0 bases from V and 3 bases from J; the gene matches leave 12 bases unexplained. In regard to this clone: What antigen it recognizes has not been identified. The record has no base qualities; no much larger clone is one base away.

TCRbeta CDR3 regions were amplified from genomic DNA using the immunoSEQ Assay, a bias-controlled multiplex PCR. Per the original workflow: Nucleated cell counts per sample were estimated from amplification of reference gene primers within the assay. To quantify the absolute abundance of each unique TCRbeta CDR3 rearrangement, sequence reads were collapsed and filtered. For each sample, productive Simpson clonality was calculated as the square root of Simpson's diversity index across productive rearrangements. TCRdb stores this immuneACCESS table with in-frame sequences only. Part of the clones is absent; in the studies checked, under half of the shortfall reflects unresolved V genes, and no reason is known for the rest. V and J calls and clone size follow that table, whereas D and trimming were derived from the DNA. The sample table shows approximately 300,000 clones, and more than 80% are seen once. The ten largest clones represent approximately 6.5% of the sample.

The TCR sequence derives from a woman between 50 and 59 years old with COVID-19, enrolled during active disease. The chain is encoded by TRBV15 joined to TRBJ2-5; 11 bases in between match TRBD2. Sequencing was carried out using peripheral blood. CDR3 region: CATSRDLDSGRALEETQYF. The base sequence is TGTGCCACCAGCAGAGATCTCGATAGCGGGAGGGCCTTGGAAGAGACCCAGTACTTC.